The rows below give T cell receptor beta chains drawn from one sample of a study of blood T cells in healthy people across ages. One entry per CDR3 protein, called by TCRdb with MiXCR from the 5' RACE reads. Seen here are hundreds of thousands of distinct CDR3 sequences, more than 40% observed once, and the top ten hold 20% to 25%. Input material: blood. The receptors were sampled from a woman aged 55-69 years in good health. The CDR3 runs from the conserved cysteine through the conserved F or W. D genes are given only for firm matches. The size entry is marked missing in some rows and otherwise reads once, few, many or a size class.

abundance	d_gene	v_gene	j_gene	CDR3nt	CDR3aa
NA	TRBD1	TRBV7-9	TRBJ2-7	TGTGCCAGCAGCCATCCTTGGGACAGGGGTTCCTACGAGCAGTACTTC	CASSHPWDRGSYEQYF
few	NA	TRBV7-8	TRBJ2-5	TGTGCCAGCAGCTTCGGGGTTACGGAGACCCAGTACTTC	CASSFGVTETQYF
few	NA	TRBV28	TRBJ1-2	TGTGCCAGCAGTTTAGGTCGAGGTGACTATGGCTACACCTTC	CASSLGRGDYGYTF
few	NA	TRBV9	TRBJ1-1	TGTGCCAGCAGCGACCGGCAGGAAGCTTTCTTT	CASSDRQEAFF
NA	NA	TRBV7-2	TRBJ2-3	TGTGCCAGCAGCCCAGGCGGGGTAACAGATACGCAGTATTTT	CASSPGGVTDTQYF
NA	NA	TRBV21-1	TRBJ2-5	TGTGCCAGCAGCGCAGGGACTAGCGGACCGCAGTACTTC	CASSAGTSGPQYF
NA	NA	TRBV20-1	TRBJ2-3	TGCAGTGCTCCTAGATCCGGGACCCTTGAGAATACGCAGTATTTT	CSAPRSGTLENTQYF
few	NA	TRBV6-5	TRBJ2-7	TGTGCCAGCAGTCCGGACACAGAATCCTCCTACGAGCAGTACTTC	CASSPDTESSYEQYF
few	NA	TRBV5-5	TRBJ2-6	TGTGCCGGTAACCGGGACTCGAGTACTGGGGCCAACGTCCTGACTTTC	CAGNRDSSTGANVLTF
many	NA	TRBV6-6	TRBJ2-1	TGTGCCAGCAGTTACCTACGAGGGACTGAAAGCAATGAGCAGTTCTTC	CASSYLRGTESNEQFF
NA	TRBD2	TRBV4-2	TRBJ2-6	TGTGCCAGCAGCCAAGAGAAAGCGGGGGGGCCTTCTGGGGCCAACGTCCTGACTTTC	CASSQEKAGGPSGANVLTF
few	NA	TRBV11-3	TRBJ2-2	TGTGCCAGCAGCTTAGTGCGGGGACTGAACACCGGGGAGCTGTTTTTT	CASSLVRGLNTGELFF
NA	NA	TRBV3-1	TRBJ2-4	TGTGCCAGCAGCCAAAGGGGTGGCAAAAACATTCAGTACTTC	CASSQRGGKNIQYF
many	NA	TRBV29-1	TRBJ2-3	TGCAGCGTCACGTTTACTAGCACAGATACGCAGTATTTT	CSVTFTSTDTQYF
few	TRBD1	TRBV20-1	TRBJ1-4	TGCAGTGCTCGAGACAGGGGGAGGGGTAATGAAAAACTGTTTTTT	CSARDRGRGNEKLFF
few	TRBD2	TRBV20-1	TRBJ2-5	TGCAGTGCCCCGGGGGCGGGAGGAAGGGAGACCCAGTACTTC	CSAPGAGGRETQYF
many	NA	TRBV10-3	TRBJ2-7	TGTGCCATCAGTGGGGGGTACGAGCAGTACTTC	CAISGGYEQYF
many	TRBD1	TRBV29-1	TRBJ2-7	TGCAGCTGGGGGACAGGGGATGGCGAGCAGTACTTC	CSWGTGDGEQYF
many	NA	TRBV7-2	TRBJ2-7	TGTGCCAGCAGCTTAGTAGACGGGGCGTTTAGGGAGCAGTACTTC	CASSLVDGAFREQYF
few	NA	TRBV7-2	TRBJ2-3	TGTGCCAGCAGCCTACCGGTAGGGGCAGATACGCAGTATTTT	CASSLPVGADTQYF
few	TRBD1	TRBV5-1	TRBJ2-7	TGCGCCAGCAGCTTCCCGCTTGAATATATGGGACAGATCTACGAGCAGTACTTC	CASSFPLEYMGQIYEQYF
NA	TRBD1	TRBV5-1	TRBJ2-3	TGCGCCAGCAGCAGACAGGGGACCTACGGCACAGATACGCAGTATTTT	CASSRQGTYGTDTQYF
NA	NA	TRBV18	TRBJ1-1	TGTGCCAGCTCACCAGGGCGAACTGGAGTGAACACTGAAGCTTTCTTT	CASSPGRTGVNTEAFF
few	TRBD2	TRBV24-1	TRBJ2-3	TGTGCCACCAGTCGTAGCGGGGCAGGGACGCAGTATTTT	CATSRSGAGTQYF
NA	NA	TRBV20-1	TRBJ2-7	TGCAGTCGGAGAGGAAGGACTGTTGACGAGCAGTACTTC	CSRRGRTVDEQYF
few	NA	TRBV12-3/TRBV12-4	TRBJ2-1	TGTGCCAGCAGTTCGGGCACAGGGACTGGGTTAGAGCAGTTCTTC	CASSSGTGTGLEQFF
NA	NA	TRBV20-1	TRBJ2-2	TGCAGTGCGTGGACAGCCGACACCGGGGAGCTGTTTTTT	CSAWTADTGELFF
NA	NA	TRBV6-5	TRBJ2-2	TGTGCCAGCAGACCCCCCAGGAACACCGGGGAGCTGTTTTTT	CASRPPRNTGELFF
NA	TRBD2	TRBV4-1	TRBJ2-5	TGCGCCAGCAGCCAAGATAGAGCTAGCGGGGAGTTCCAAGAGACCCAGTACTTC	CASSQDRASGEFQETQYF
NA	NA	TRBV27	TRBJ2-7	TGTGCCAGCAGTTTATTGCCAGATTTCTACGAGCAGTACTTC	CASSLLPDFYEQYF
few	TRBD2	TRBV4-3	TRBJ2-3	TGCGCCAGCAGCCAGAACCCGGGACTAGCGGGAGTCACAGATACGCAGTATTTT	CASSQNPGLAGVTDTQYF
many	TRBD1	TRBV20-1	TRBJ2-7	TGCAGTGCTAGACCAGGGACAGCCATCTACGAGCAGTACTTC	CSARPGTAIYEQYF
few	NA	TRBV20-1	TRBJ1-2	TGCAGTGCTAGTGGGCAGGGAGTTGGCTACACCTTC	CSASGQGVGYTF
NA	NA	TRBV4-1	TRBJ2-2	TGCGCCAGCAGCCAAGAATTTCGGGTCGGGGAGCTGTTTTTT	CASSQEFRVGELFF
NA	NA	TRBV16	TRBJ1-1	TGTGCCAGCAGCCAATACAAGAACACTGAAGCTTTCTTT	CASSQYKNTEAFF
few	NA	TRBV24-1	TRBJ1-1	TGTGCCACCAGTGATGGGGGGGCACGGACTGAAGCTTTCTTT	CATSDGGARTEAFF
few	NA	TRBV12-3/TRBV12-4	TRBJ2-7	TGTGCCAGCACTTCCCCGGACGCAACCTACGAGCAGTACTTC	CASTSPDATYEQYF
few	NA	TRBV12-3/TRBV12-4	TRBJ1-1	TGTGCCAGCAGTTTTAGGGTGCTGAACACTGAAGCTTTCTTT	CASSFRVLNTEAFF
NA	TRBD2	TRBV6-5	TRBJ2-3	TGTGCCAGCAGTTACGCGGGACTAGCGGCGCTCACTAGCATAGATACGCAGTATTTT	CASSYAGLAALTSIDTQYF
NA	NA	TRBV7-2	TRBJ1-2	TGTGCCAGCAGCTTAGGGAACAATAACTATGGCTACACCTTC	CASSLGNNNYGYTF
NA	NA	TRBV12-3/TRBV12-4	TRBJ2-7	TGTGCCAGCACCCCGGGAAGCTCCTACGAGCAGTACTTC	CASTPGSSYEQYF
NA	NA	TRBV20-1	TRBJ1-1	TGCAGTGCTAGAATCCGCGGGGATTTCTTT	CSARIRGDFF
few	TRBD2	TRBV12-3/TRBV12-4	TRBJ2-1	TGTGCCAGCACATTGGCGGGAGACCGCAATGAGCAGTTCTTC	CASTLAGDRNEQFF
NA	TRBD1	TRBV19	TRBJ2-3	TGTGCCAGTAGTATAGCTGGGACAGCTATTACTAGCACAGATACGCAGTATTTT	CASSIAGTAITSTDTQYF
few	NA	TRBV7-7	TRBJ2-3	TGTGCTAGCAGCTTAGGGGAGGCTAGCACAGATACGCAGTATTTT	CASSLGEASTDTQYF
few	NA	TRBV12-3/TRBV12-4	TRBJ1-2	TGTGCCAGCAGTTTCCGCCACAGACCGGAACCAAACTATGGCTACACCTTC	CASSFRHRPEPNYGYTF